Listed below are T cell receptor beta chains from one sample, sequenced in a study of T cells after yellow fever vaccination. From the 5' RACE reads, TCRdb called clonotypes with MiXCR, one entry per CDR3 protein. The table has 450,000 to 550,000 distinct CDR3 sequences, roughly a fifth seen once; the top ten hold about 16%. The specimen comprised PBMCs, sampled around 3 weeks after the first yellow fever vaccination. The receptors here all came from a man aged 18 to 30 who received the YFV17D yellow fever vaccine. The conserved cysteine and the conserved F or W are not part of the CDR3 here. Fields, in order: clone size, J gene, V gene, CDR3 protein. Clone size, where shown, is once, few, many, or a class for clones that have expanded.

-,TRBJ2-3,TRBV11-2,ASSFGRPGLAERDTQY
-,TRBJ2-2,TRBV11-1,ASSRQVKTSGGLPGELF
few,TRBJ2-3,TRBV12-3/TRBV12-4,ASSLRTGITDTQY
-,TRBJ2-1,TRBV5-1,ASSILRGQVYNEQF
few,TRBJ2-3,TRBV5-1,ASSAETSGGSTDTQY
-,TRBJ1-1,TRBV9,ASSVWEDLSEAF
many,TRBJ2-7,TRBV25-1,ASSEHGGPRYEQY
few,TRBJ2-2,TRBV28,ASSFEYSGANTGELF
-,TRBJ2-3,TRBV20-1,SARDSRATDTQY
few,TRBJ1-6,TRBV25-1,ASSLSPYGALH
few,TRBJ2-7,TRBV24-1,ATSWDRHYEQY
few,TRBJ1-5,TRBV4-3,ASSQDRERTQH
-,TRBJ2-3,TRBV5-1,ASSLQAGGTTDTQY
-,TRBJ2-1,TRBV4-3,ASSQDLAGGYNELF
-,TRBJ1-1,TRBV7-9,ASSLGTEMNTEAF
few,TRBJ1-1,TRBV30,AWRNTGLLATEAF
-,TRBJ2-2,TRBV5-1,ASSLYAPGELF
-,TRBJ1-4,TRBV28,ASSLPLTEKLF
-,TRBJ1-2,TRBV9,ASSVAPSLSGSYGYT
few,TRBJ2-2,TRBV5-4,ASSLPGQGSNTGELF
few,TRBJ2-1,TRBV4-1,ASSQTGTGKQF
few,TRBJ2-1,TRBV10-3,ATQGGNPYNEQF
many,TRBJ1-2,TRBV7-2,ASSLGQELYGYT
-,TRBJ2-4,TRBV7-3,ARKEGGGISKNIQY
-,TRBJ1-6,TRBV3-1,ASTPARGGNSPLH
many,TRBJ2-3,TRBV9,ASSWGGYTDTQY
many,TRBJ2-5,TRBV7-9,ASSPQGPETQY
few,TRBJ1-2,TRBV12-3/TRBV12-4,ASSLGIGTRSGYT
few,TRBJ2-5,TRBV5-1,ASSILAGGQVETQY
few,TRBJ2-3,TRBV7-7,ASSATSGGADTQY
-,TRBJ1-6,TRBV6-1,ASSRTGGFFSSPLH
few,TRBJ2-3,TRBV14,ASSQDGGASTDTQY
-,TRBJ1-2,TRBV7-9,ASSPRQAYGYT
few,TRBJ2-2,TRBV20-1,SARDGTGVTGELF
-,TRBJ1-4,TRBV27,ASSKDRVREKLF
many,TRBJ1-5,TRBV5-1,ASSLGQPNQPQH
many,TRBJ2-1,TRBV5-1,ASSRSGTGGHEQF